One TCR beta chain is described in this entry. Antigen unknown. Measured with immunoSEQ multiplex PCR; TCRdb has only the in-frame clones, and not every one. The data contain 470,000 or so clones, over 75% of them seen just once; the ten biggest clones take up over 9.5%. Genomic DNA came from approximately 92 million PBMCs in unsorted samples. The data originate from a study of shared clonotypes between healthy human individuals. With 5 bases removed from V and 5 bases from J, the gap between germline ends came to 15 bases. This CDR3 spans 15 amino acids. Study results and limitations: Read depth was anticipated to influence clonotype sharing among donors.

The V call is TRBV23-1, the J call TRBJ2-2; a weak D match, TRBD2 (7 bases). TRBV23-1 is known as an ORF, though its function is uncertain. The receptor comes from a woman in her thirties or forties in good health. Some clones in this sample may be carry-over from other donors' samples. What was sequenced was PBMCs. Written as DNA, the CDR3 is TGCGCCAGCAGTGGGGGCGGGAGATCAACCGGGGAGCTGTTTTTT. Translating gives CASSGGGRSTGELFF.